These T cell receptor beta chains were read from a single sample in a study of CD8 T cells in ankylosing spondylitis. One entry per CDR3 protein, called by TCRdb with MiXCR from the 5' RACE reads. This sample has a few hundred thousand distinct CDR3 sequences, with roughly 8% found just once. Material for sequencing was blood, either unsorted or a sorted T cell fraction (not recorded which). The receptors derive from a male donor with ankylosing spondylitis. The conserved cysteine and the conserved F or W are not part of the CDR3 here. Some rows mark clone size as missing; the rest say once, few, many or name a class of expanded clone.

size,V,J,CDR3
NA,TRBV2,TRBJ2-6,ASSSLNTGANVLT
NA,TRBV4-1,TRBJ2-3,ASSHGAFTQY
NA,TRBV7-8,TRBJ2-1,ASSLTLAGGPQDEQF
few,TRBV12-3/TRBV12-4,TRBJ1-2,ASSFERNYGYT
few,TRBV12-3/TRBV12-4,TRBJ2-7,ASRMWNRYEQY
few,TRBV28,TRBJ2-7,ASYGRGSYEQY
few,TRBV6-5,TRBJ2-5,ASSYSRTQETQY
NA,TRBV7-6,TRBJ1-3,ASTTWGSGNTIY
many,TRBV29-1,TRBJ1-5,SISAGVNQPQH
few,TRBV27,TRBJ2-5,ASKWDAYKETQY
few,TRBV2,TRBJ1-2,ASSEWGRGTDGYT
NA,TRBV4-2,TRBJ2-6,ASSPQAGAGANVLT
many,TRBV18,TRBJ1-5,ASSPRGSQGQPQH
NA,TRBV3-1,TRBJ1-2,ATGTEHGYT
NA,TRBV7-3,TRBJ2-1,ASSQGIAGEQF
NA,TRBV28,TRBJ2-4,ASSWLASLAKNIQY
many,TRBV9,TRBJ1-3,ASSPQSSGNTIY
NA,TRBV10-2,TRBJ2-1,ASGPSGNNEQF
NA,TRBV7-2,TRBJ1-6,ASSVYSSYNSPLH
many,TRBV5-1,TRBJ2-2,ASRSDRAMYPNTGELF
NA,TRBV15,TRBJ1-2,ATPAPGGIDGYT
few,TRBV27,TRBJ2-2,ASSFGGVGELF
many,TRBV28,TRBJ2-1,ASLLHPRTYNEQF
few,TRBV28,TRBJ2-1,ASSLESFYHEQF
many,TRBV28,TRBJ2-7,ASSWTGSGSYEQY
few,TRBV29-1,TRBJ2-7,SGGPSDEQY
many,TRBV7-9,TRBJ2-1,ASSFISYNEQF
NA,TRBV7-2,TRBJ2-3,ASSLGLAGGKDTQY
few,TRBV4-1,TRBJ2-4,ASTLDPGGNIQY
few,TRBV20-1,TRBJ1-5,SAVVQGGQPQH
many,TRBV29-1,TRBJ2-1,SVAGTSGDYNEQF
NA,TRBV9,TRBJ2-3,ASSVASGRARDTQY
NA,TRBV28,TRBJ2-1,ASSLLAWGASNPMEQF
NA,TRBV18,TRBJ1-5,ASSPTRSYNQPQH
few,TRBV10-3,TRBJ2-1,ATRGNSGRYEQF
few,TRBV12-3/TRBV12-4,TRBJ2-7,ASAWGAASSYEQY
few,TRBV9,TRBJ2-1,ASSVVGADEQF
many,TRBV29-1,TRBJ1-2,SVQADYGYT
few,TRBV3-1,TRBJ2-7,ASRPWPGLPAGKFPEQY
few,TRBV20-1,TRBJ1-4,STGQGLSTNEKLF
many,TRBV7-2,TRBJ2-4,ASSSLGNIQY
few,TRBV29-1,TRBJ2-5,SAALAGGETQY
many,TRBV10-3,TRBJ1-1,AISESRQGPQNTEAF
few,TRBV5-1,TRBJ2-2,ASSYGRINTGELF
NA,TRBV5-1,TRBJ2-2,ASSLVENTGELF
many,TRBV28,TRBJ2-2,ATKEQGASGELF
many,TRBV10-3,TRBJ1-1,AISELNTEAF
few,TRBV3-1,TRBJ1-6,ASSEDRTGTRSPLH
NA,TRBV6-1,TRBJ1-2,ASIRGRLRGYT
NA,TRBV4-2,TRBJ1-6,ASSQSNSPLH
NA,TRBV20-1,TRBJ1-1,SASPGGYTEAF
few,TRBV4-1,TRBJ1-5,ASSHTQGPSQPQH
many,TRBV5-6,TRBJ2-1,ASSFGLAREQF
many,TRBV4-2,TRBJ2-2,ASSQEPRGNTGELF
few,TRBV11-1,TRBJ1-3,ASSRARGQLSWGNTIY
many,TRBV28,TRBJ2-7,ASAADLYEQY